This entry features one T cell receptor beta chain sequence. Its specificity is unknown. Trimming took 4 bases from V and 4 from J, leaving 12 bases between them. In germline, CDR1 is SGHRS, CDR2 YFSETQ. The CDR3 length is 14 residues. 60 Vbeta and 13 Jbeta primers were used in PCR. The table came from immunoSEQ multiplex PCR; TCRdb's copy has only in-frame clones and leaves some out. The table shows approximately 170,000 clones, with 80% occurring only once. The sample comes from a study of cytomegalovirus exposure and HLA in healthy donors. General study findings and limits: Likely technical artifact: a cluster of highly shared sequence variants. Rare sequences made up most TCRs, while some public TCRs were found in many donors.

The sample taken for sequencing was PBMCs. The sequence derives from a man aged 18 to 29 in good health and CMV-seropositive. The chain has TRBV5-1 and TRBJ2-1, with D tentatively TRBD2 (6 bases). The CDR3 bases are TGCGCCAGCAGCGCGGGGATTACTTACAATGAGCAGTTCTTC. It translates to CASSAGITYNEQFF.